The clone carrying this T cell receptor (beta chain) was observed many times. The sample originates from a study of early T cells in non-severe SARS-CoV-2 infection. TCRdb reprocessed the 5' RACE reads with MiXCR, giving one entry per CDR3 protein. The sample includes 25,000 to 35,000 distinct CDR3 sequences, 6% to 7.5% of them seen just once. V was pared by 0 bases and J by 7 bases, with 8 bases between. Germline V CDR1 and CDR2: SGHRS, YFSETQ. The CDR3 covers 13 residues. This specimen was whole blood, taken at baseline. This sequence joins TRBV5-1 and TRBJ2-1; no reliable D call. The receptor was isolated from an adult who was a healthcare worker with PCR-confirmed SARS-CoV-2 infection or an uninfected control (not recorded which). CDR3 bases: TGCGCCAGCAGCTTGGGGCCCGTGAATGAGCAGTTCTTC. Translating gives CASSLGPVNEQFF.